The clone carrying this T cell receptor (beta chain) was counted at least ten times. The antigen is undetermined. Trimming removed 5 bases from V and 4 bases from J, with 11 bases in between. This CDR3 is 13 amino acids long. Germline CDR1 MDHEN, CDR2 SYDVKM. These data originate in a study of regulatory T cells in long-lasting Graves disease. Described time point: persistent/refractory GD, antithyroid drugs over 5 years with positive TRAb. Extracted PBMC RNA gave rise to the TCR library. Study outcomes and limitations: Relative to newly diagnosed Graves' patients, persistent ones had lower TCR diversity. New patients shared some 970 public clonotypes, fewer than the 2,500 to 3,500 shared by persistent patients. Owing to a sample size that was small, accuracy may have been reduced.

Relying on iRepertoire HTBI primers and Arm-PCR of CDR3 regions, the team built TCR beta libraries. TCRdb re-derived calls from the multiplex PCR reads in MiXCR, one entry per CDR3 protein. The table has about 290,000 distinct CDR3 sequences, 22% seen once. This sample comprised peripheral blood mononuclear cells (PBMCs), obtained when the disease was refractory, from a patient treated with antithyroid drugs. The receptor's source is a female donor with Graves disease. V is TRBV28 and J is TRBJ1-1; D unresolved. The CDR3 coding sequence is TGTGCCAGCAGTCCCAGGACGGCCACTGAAGCTTTCTTT. This encodes CASSPRTATEAFF. The whole variable domain, filled in from reference TRBV28 and TRBJ1-1, reads DVKVTQSSRYLVKRTGEKVFLECVQDMDHENMFWYRQDPGLGLRLIYFSYDVKMKEKGDIPEGYSVSREKKERFSLILESASTNQTSMYLCASSPRTATEAFFGQGTRLTVV.